This entry lists 21 T cell receptor beta chains sequenced from one sample in a study of blood T cells in healthy people across ages. A second PCR of 7 to 11 cycles used a sample-barcoded 5' primer and a J-beta primer mix. TCRdb re-called the 5' RACE reads through MiXCR, storing one row per CDR3 protein. Of 800,000 to 1,300,000 distinct CDR3 sequences in the sample, approximately 25% are singletons; the top ten hold around 0.75%. These records were also assigned to another study, of T cells of mothers and their children.

Sample: blood. These receptor sequences come from a girl aged 2 to 10 in good health.

V and J are TRBV6-5 and TRBJ2-7; perhaps TRBD1 as D (6 bases). The V gene lost 6 bases and the J gene lost 5 bases, with 17 bases spanning the gap. Germline V gene sequence: CDR1 MNHEY, CDR2 SVGAGI. The CDR3 loop spans 14 amino acids. The CDR3 DNA sequence: TGTGCCAGCAGACTAAGGGACAACTTAAACGAGCAGTACTTC. Translating it yields CASRLRDNLNEQYF.

The sample holds a few counts of this clonotype. V usage is TRBV6-5 and J usage is TRBJ2-2; no clear D gene. V lost 3 bases and J lost 2, with 10 bases in between. This CDR3 contains 15 residues. Germline CDR1 reads MNHEY; CDR2 reads SVGAGI. The CDR3 sequence is CASSYLGSNTGELFF. As DNA, the CDR3 is TGTGCCAGCAGTTATCTCGGCAGTAACACCGGGGAGCTGTTTTTT.

This clonotype appeared a few times. CDR3 coding DNA: TGCAGTGCTAGACCGGCGAGGGGAGATCAGCCCCAGCATTTT. Its translation: CSARPARGDQPQHF. The genes are TRBV20-1 and TRBJ1-5; D perhaps matches TRBD1 (5 bases). V lost 2 bases to trimming and J lost 5 bases, with 13 bases between them. The CDR3 extends over 14 amino acids. Germline V gene sequence: CDR1 DFQATT, CDR2 SNEGSKA (reference sequence).

There are a few counts of this clonotype. The V call is TRBV12-3 or TRBV12-4, the J call TRBJ2-2, with unresolved D. The CDR3 sequence is 15 residues long. V lost 6 bases and J 4 bases, leaving 15 bases between the germline ends. The DNA for the CDR3 is TGTGCCAGCAGGCCGGCCCTCCCGATCACCGGGGAGCTGTTTTTT. Amino acid sequence: CASRPALPITGELFF.

The rearrangement joins TRBV2 to TRBJ2-3, with D unresolved. The CDR3 runs 15 residues. Trimming pared 3 bases from V and 1 base from J, leaving 11 bases between. The germline CDR1 and CDR2 sequences are SNHLY and FYNNEI. CDR3 residues: CASSDGSKRTDTQYF. CDR3 bases: TGTGCCAGCAGTGATGGAAGCAAGCGCACAGATACGCAGTATTTT.

This clonotype was seen more than once but under ten times. The chain couples TRBV27 to TRBJ2-1; 13 bases line up with TRBD2. This CDR3 comprises 16 residues. With 6 bases clipped from V and 0 bases from J, the junction kept 2 bases outside the gene matches. CDR1 is MNHEY, CDR2 SMNVEV, per germline (reference sequence). The chain's CDR3 is CASRGLAGDSYNEQFF. In DNA form, the CDR3 reads TGTGCCAGCAGAGGACTAGCGGGAGACTCCTACAATGAGCAGTTCTTC.

The chain recombines TRBV10-3 with TRBJ2-3; TRBD1 might be the D (6 bases). Germline assignment: CDR1 ENHRY and CDR2 SYGVKD. Trimming removed 3 bases from V and 5 bases from J, with 15 bases in between. This CDR3 is built from 15 residues. For the CDR3, the DNA is TGTGCCATCAGTGATACGGGACATTGGGGAGATACGCAGTATTTT. Its protein is CAISDTGHWGDTQYF.

This clonotype was counted between two and nine times. The CDR3: CASSLKTPRETQYF. The DNA for the CDR3 is TGTGCCAGCAGCCTTAAGACTCCCCGGGAGACCCAGTACTTC. The chain employs TRBV13 and TRBJ2-5, with D unresolved. CDR3 length equals 14 residues. From germline, CDR1 is PRHDT and CDR2 FYEKMQ (reference sequence). The V gene lost 5 bases and the J gene lost 5 bases, with 15 bases spanning the gap.

The J gene is TRBJ1-1, the V gene TRBV27; the D gene is possibly TRBD1 (5 bases). Germline-derived CDR1 and CDR2 are MNHEY and SMNVEV (reference sequence). V gave up 9 bases and J gave up 3 bases, with 14 bases separating them. The CDR3 extends over 13 amino acids. The CDR3 region is CASGPQGDTEAFF. The CDR3 DNA sequence: TGTGCCAGTGGCCCGCAGGGTGACACTGAAGCTTTCTTT.

A remark on this clonotype: The junction shows a germline mismatch at one end, possibly a read error. V gene TRBV7-8 combines with J gene TRBJ2-1, with 8 bases identical to TRBD2. This CDR3 has 16 residues. From germline, CDR1 is SGHVS and CDR2 FQNEAQ. Written as DNA, the CDR3 is TGTGCCAGCAGCACCAGGACTAGCCGGGTCGGAAGGGAGCGGTTCTTC. It translates to CASSTRTSRVGRERFF.

CDR3 bases: TGCAGTGCTCCGACGCTAGCGGGGGAAGAGACCCAGTACTTC. It yields the protein CSAPTLAGEETQYF. The chain combines TRBV20-1 with TRBJ2-5; 10 positions agree with TRBD2. V dropped 5 bases and J dropped 3; count of bases not matched to a gene: 6. The CDR3 consists of 14 residues. Germline CDR1 is DFQATT and CDR2 is SNEGSKA (reference sequence).

The chain links TRBV5-1 to TRBJ2-3, with 7 bases matching TRBD1. Germline lookup yields CDR1 SGHRS and CDR2 YFSETQ. The ends lost 4 bases at V and 8 bases at J; junction bases unmatched: 16. The CDR3 consists of 16 residues. CDR3 coding DNA: TGCGCCAGCAGCCCGCCGAATGACAGGGAATCGTCTACGCAGTATTTT. Translated, it gives CASSPPNDRESSTQYF.

The V gene is TRBV7-3, the J gene TRBJ2-1, with D possibly called TRBD1 or TRBD2 (6 bases each). Germline CDR1 reads SGHTA; CDR2 reads FQGTGA. The V end lost 2 bases, the J end lost 9 bases, and 23 bases lay between the germline ends. The CDR3 sequence is 17 residues long. The CDR3: CASSLYHGATGGVEQFF. CDR3 nucleotide sequence: TGTGCCAGCAGCTTATATCATGGGGCAACCGGGGGCGTTGAGCAGTTCTTC.

The V gene is TRBV25-1, the J gene TRBJ1-4, with 12 bases lining up with TRBD1. The CDR3 runs to 16 residues. V dropped 1 base and J dropped 6; count of bases not matched to a gene: 3. Germline CDR1 reads MGHDK; CDR2 reads SYGVNS. This CDR3 reads CASSEWGQGADEKLFF. The CDR3 bases are TGTGCCAGCAGTGAATGGGGACAGGGGGCGGATGAAAAACTGTTTTTT. Based on the CDR3 plus reference TRBV25-1 and TRBJ1-4, the full variable domain is EADIYQTPRYLVIGTGKKITLECSQTMGHDKMYWYQQDPGMELHLIHYSYGVNSTEKGDLSSESTVSRIRTEHFPLTLESARPSHTSQYLCASSEWGQGADEKLFFGSGTQLSVL.

CDR3 DNA: TGTGCCAGCAAAAGAGGGGTAAATGTGGAGACCCAGTACTTC. Translated, it gives CASKRGVNVETQYF. This chain connects TRBV6-5 to TRBJ2-5; perhaps D is TRBD1 or TRBD2 (5 bases each). Germline-derived CDR1 and CDR2 are MNHEY and SVGAGI. The CDR3 covers 14 residues. Trimming left V 7 bases short and J 5 bases short, with 17 bases between.

This clonotype was observed many times. The chain couples TRBV7-8 to TRBJ2-1; TRBD2 matches at 8 bases. The V segment lost 3 bases and the J segment 4 bases; nucleotides outside the gene matches: 2. The CDR3 has 14 amino acids. In germline, CDR1 is SGHVS, CDR2 FQNEAQ. The CDR3 coding sequence is TGTGCCAGCAGCTTGCCTAGCGGGTACAATGAGCAGTTCTTC. It specifies CASSLPSGYNEQFF.

The CDR3 bases are TGTGCCAGCAGTGACTCGGGACTACTCACAGATACGCAGTATTTT. Its protein is CASSDSGLLTDTQYF. The chain has TRBV6-4 and TRBJ2-3; 7 bases line up with TRBD2. Germline CDR1 reads MRHNA; CDR2 reads SNTAGT. The V gene end was trimmed by 0 bases and the J gene end by 2 bases; junction bases not matched to a gene: 2. This CDR3 is built from 15 residues.

This clonotype has more than one count but fewer than ten. The J gene is TRBJ2-5, the V gene TRBV29-1; D might be TRBD2 (5 bases). V gave up 7 bases and J gave up 2 bases, with 14 bases separating them. Germline V CDR1 and CDR2: SQVTM, ANQGSEA. The CDR3 totals 13 residues. CDR3 in amino acids: CSAEGDLQETQYF. The DNA of the CDR3 is TGCAGCGCAGAGGGCGATTTACAAGAGACCCAGTACTTC. Filled out from reference TRBV29-1 and TRBJ2-5, the complete variable domain reads SAVISQKPSRDICQRGTSLTIQCQVDSQVTMMFWYRQQPGQSLTLIATANQGSEATYESGFVIDKFPISRPNLTFSTLTVSNMSPEDSSIYLCSAEGDLQETQYFGPGTRLLVL.

This clonotype was seen more than once but under ten times. The rearrangement links TRBV10-3 to TRBJ1-5; D call uncertain. V was cut by 6 bases and J by 0 bases, with 3 bases left in between. The CDR3 runs 12 residues. Germline assignment: CDR1 ENHRY and CDR2 SYGVKD. The CDR3 coding sequence is TGTGCCATCAGGCCTAGCAATCAGCCCCAGCATTTT. Protein sequence: CAIRPSNQPQHF.

The CDR3 loop reads CASSLFRGRGQYF. The CDR3 bases are TGTGCCAGCAGTTTATTCAGGGGGCGGGGGCAGTACTTC. The genes are TRBV28 and TRBJ2-7; 8 bases align to TRBD1. This CDR3 spans 13 amino acids. V dropped 1 base and J dropped 9; count of bases not matched to a gene: 5. CDR1 MDHEN and CDR2 SYDVKM come from the germline V gene.

To note about this clonotype: This clone may be a read error of a much larger clone one base away. This chain connects TRBV5-5 to TRBJ2-5; D possibly corresponds to TRBD1 (5 bases). Gene TRBJ2-7 matches the end of the DNA better, so the J call may be wrong. Germline V gene sequence: CDR1 SGHKS, CDR2 YYEKEE (reference sequence). The CDR3 extends over 13 amino acids. The CDR3 is CASSFPGNYEQYF. The CDR3 region has the DNA TGTGCCAGCAGCTTCCCAGGGAACTACGAGCAGTACTTC.